Listed below are T cell receptor beta chains from one sample, sequenced in a study of molecular identifiers for immune sequencing clone quantification. TCRdb ran MiXCR on the PCR reads and lists one entry per CDR3 protein. The data hold approximately 670,000 distinct CDR3 sequences, with 20% observed a single time. The sample taken for sequencing was naive CD8+ T cells from blood, with Jurkat cell RNA spiked in. The receptors come from a human donor in good health. Some libraries in this study had Jurkat cell RNA spiked in. CDR3s include the opening cysteine and the closing phenylalanine or tryptophan. Each record gives: CDR3 DNA, CDR3 protein, D gene, J gene, V gene, clone size. The D gene is left open where the match is weak. Where a row states a size, it is once, few, many or the class of an expanded clone; other rows omit it.

CDR3nt: TGCAGCGTTGTGGGTTTGTATGCTGAGCAGTTCTTC; CDR3aa: CSVVGLYAEQFF; d_gene: -; j_gene: TRBJ2-1; v_gene: TRBV29-1; abundance: many
CDR3nt: TGTGCCTGGGAGGCGAGCGGACGGGTAGAGACCCAGTACTTC; CDR3aa: CAWEASGRVETQYF; d_gene: -; j_gene: TRBJ2-5; v_gene: TRBV30; abundance: -
CDR3nt: TGTGCCAGCAGTTCCAGGGGGAGTGGGGCCAACGTCCTGACTTTC; CDR3aa: CASSSRGSGANVLTF; d_gene: TRBD1; j_gene: TRBJ2-6; v_gene: TRBV27; abundance: many
CDR3nt: TGCAGTGCCCACAGAGGTGACACTGAAGCTTTCTTT; CDR3aa: CSAHRGDTEAFF; d_gene: -; j_gene: TRBJ1-1; v_gene: TRBV20-1; abundance: many
CDR3nt: TGCAGTGCTAGAGAACAGAACTACGAGCAGTACTTC; CDR3aa: CSAREQNYEQYF; d_gene: -; j_gene: TRBJ2-7; v_gene: TRBV20-1; abundance: few
CDR3nt: TGTGCCAGCAGTCCCCGGACAGGGGAGGGATCGGTGCCCCAGTACTTC; CDR3aa: CASSPRTGEGSVPQYF; d_gene: TRBD1; j_gene: TRBJ2-5; v_gene: TRBV2; abundance: many
CDR3nt: TGTGCCAGCAGTGAAGAGCGGGGGGGCCTCTACGAGCAGTACTTC; CDR3aa: CASSEERGGLYEQYF; d_gene: TRBD2; j_gene: TRBJ2-7; v_gene: TRBV6-1; abundance: many
CDR3nt: TGTGCCAGCAGCTACAGACAGGGGCCACCCCCAGAGACCCAGTACTTC; CDR3aa: CASSYRQGPPPETQYF; d_gene: TRBD1; j_gene: TRBJ2-5; v_gene: TRBV7-8; abundance: -
CDR3nt: TGTGCCAGCAGTGACTCACACGGACAGGGGGCGTTGGGTATAGCAGATACGCAGTATTTT; CDR3aa: CASSDSHGQGALGIADTQYF; d_gene: TRBD1; j_gene: TRBJ2-3; v_gene: TRBV25-1; abundance: few
CDR3nt: TGTGCCAGCAGTACCCGGGCAGGGGGGCGGACTGAAGCTTTCTTT; CDR3aa: CASSTRAGGRTEAFF; d_gene: TRBD1; j_gene: TRBJ1-1; v_gene: TRBV27; abundance: -
CDR3nt: TGTGCCAGCAGCTTACGAGGACTAGCGGACTCCTACGAGCAGTACTTC; CDR3aa: CASSLRGLADSYEQYF; d_gene: TRBD2; j_gene: TRBJ2-7; v_gene: TRBV7-2; abundance: -
CDR3nt: TGTGCCAGCAGTCCTCCCCTCGCGAACACTGAAGCTTTCTTT; CDR3aa: CASSPPLANTEAFF; d_gene: -; j_gene: TRBJ1-1; v_gene: TRBV12-3/TRBV12-4; abundance: -
CDR3nt: TGTGCCAGTAGTATAGCGTTCAGCTACAATGAGCAGTTCTTC; CDR3aa: CASSIAFSYNEQFF; d_gene: -; j_gene: TRBJ2-1; v_gene: TRBV19; abundance: -
CDR3nt: TGTGCCAGTAGTATCTGGGGTCCTTACGAGACCCAGTACTTC; CDR3aa: CASSIWGPYETQYF; d_gene: -; j_gene: TRBJ2-5; v_gene: TRBV19; abundance: many
CDR3nt: TGCAGCGTTGAAGAGGGGGCAGGCACCGGGGAGCTGTTTTTT; CDR3aa: CSVEEGAGTGELFF; d_gene: -; j_gene: TRBJ2-2; v_gene: TRBV29-1; abundance: many